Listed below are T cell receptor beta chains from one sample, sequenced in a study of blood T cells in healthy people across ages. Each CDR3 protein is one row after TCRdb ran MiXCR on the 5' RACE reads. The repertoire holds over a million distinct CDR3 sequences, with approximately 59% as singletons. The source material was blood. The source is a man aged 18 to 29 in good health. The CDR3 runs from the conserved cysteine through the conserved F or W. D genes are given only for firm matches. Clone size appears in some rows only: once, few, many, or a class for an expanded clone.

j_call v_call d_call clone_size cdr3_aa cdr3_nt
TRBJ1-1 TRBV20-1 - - CSASWFGSVNTEAFF TGCAGTGCTAGTTGGTTCGGGTCAGTGAACACTGAAGCTTTCTTT
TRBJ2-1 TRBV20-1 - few CSATVGYNEQFF TGCAGTGCTACGGTGGGGTACAATGAGCAGTTCTTC
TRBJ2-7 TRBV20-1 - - CSAIGPFTYEQYF TGCAGTGCTATCGGACCCTTTACCTACGAGCAGTACTTC
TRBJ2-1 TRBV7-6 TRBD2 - CASSLAFGTSDHNEQFF TGTGCCAGCAGCTTAGCTTTCGGGACTAGCGACCACAATGAGCAGTTCTTC
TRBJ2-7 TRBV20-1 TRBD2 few CSAEEASGRYEQYF TGCAGTGCGGAAGAGGCTAGCGGACGCTACGAGCAGTACTTC
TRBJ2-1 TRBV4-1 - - CASSQGSYLRHEQFF TGCGCCAGCAGCCAAGGAAGTTACTTGCGGCATGAGCAGTTCTTC
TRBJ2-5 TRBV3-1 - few CASSQDASQETQYF TGTGCCAGCAGCCAAGATGCCTCACAAGAGACCCAGTACTTC
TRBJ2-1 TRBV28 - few CASSPTGTDVRQFF TGTGCCAGCAGTCCCACCGGGACGGATGTAAGGCAGTTCTTC
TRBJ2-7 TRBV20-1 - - CSARDHTYEQYF TGCAGTGCTAGAGATCACACCTACGAGCAGTACTTC
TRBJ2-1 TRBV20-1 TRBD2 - CSAIDTGTSGKDEQFF TGCAGTGCCATCGACACCGGGACTAGCGGGAAGGATGAGCAGTTCTTC
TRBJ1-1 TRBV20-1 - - CSARVNRNTEAFF TGCAGTGCTAGAGTTAACAGGAACACTGAAGCTTTCTTT
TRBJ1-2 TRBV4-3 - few CASSSSQVPYGYTF TGCGCCAGCAGCTCATCCCAGGTGCCCTATGGCTACACCTTC
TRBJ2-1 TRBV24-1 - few CATSETMYNEQFF TGTGCCACCAGTGAAACGATGTACAATGAGCAGTTCTTC
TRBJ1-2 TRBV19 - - CAISDGGGGYGYTF TGTGCCATAAGCGATGGTGGCGGTGGCTATGGCTACACCTTC
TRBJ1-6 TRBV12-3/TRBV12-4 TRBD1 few CASSFGTGVSPLHF TGTGCCAGCAGTTTCGGGACAGGGGTATCACCCCTCCACTTT
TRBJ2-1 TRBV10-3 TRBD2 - CAIGRTSGSNEQFF TGTGCCATCGGCAGGACTAGCGGGAGTAATGAGCAGTTCTTC
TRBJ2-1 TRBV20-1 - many CSAPMQGRDYNEQFF TGCAGTGCTCCCATGCAGGGCAGAGATTACAATGAGCAGTTCTTC
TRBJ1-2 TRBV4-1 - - CASSQEGGGSGYTF TGCGCCAGCAGCCAAGAAGGGGGAGGGTCTGGCTACACCTTC
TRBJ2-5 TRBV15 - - CATSRAYTFQETQYF TGTGCCACCAGCAGAGCCTACACCTTCCAAGAGACCCAGTACTTC
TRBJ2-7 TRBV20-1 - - CSAIMGAGHYEQYF TGCAGTGCTATAATGGGGGCCGGACATTACGAGCAGTACTTC
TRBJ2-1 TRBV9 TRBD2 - CASSVGAGLTSYNEQFF TGTGCCAGCAGCGTAGGAGCGGGACTTACTTCCTACAATGAGCAGTTCTTC
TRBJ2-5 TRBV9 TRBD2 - CASSVAGGGETQYF TGTGCCAGCAGCGTAGCGGGAGGGGGAGAGACCCAGTACTTC
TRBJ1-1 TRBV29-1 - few CSVEERVNTEAFF TGCAGCGTTGAGGAAAGGGTGAACACTGAAGCTTTCTTT
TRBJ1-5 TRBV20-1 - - CSALRDGGNQPQHF TGCAGTGCTCTCAGGGATGGGGGCAATCAGCCCCAGCATTTT
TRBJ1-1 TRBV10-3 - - CAISESTEPTNTEAFF TGTGCCATCAGTGAGTCGACGGAGCCAACGAACACTGAAGCTTTCTTT
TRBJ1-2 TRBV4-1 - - CASSPPLRDRHRYTF TGCGCCAGCAGCCCCCCTTTGCGGGATCGCCACCGCTACACCTTC
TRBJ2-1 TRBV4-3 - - CASSQDRGPGQTPEQFF TGCGCCAGCAGCCAAGATAGGGGACCCGGGCAAACTCCTGAGCAGTTCTTC
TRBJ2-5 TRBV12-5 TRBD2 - CASGSTSGGDETQYF TGTGCTAGTGGCTCGACTAGCGGGGGGGATGAGACCCAGTACTTC
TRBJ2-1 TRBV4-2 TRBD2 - CASSLAIDSGGSLGAQFF TGTGCCAGCAGCCTTGCGATCGATAGCGGGGGATCTTTGGGGGCGCAGTTCTTC
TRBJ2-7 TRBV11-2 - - CASSFGRNGYEQYF TGTGCCAGCAGCTTTGGACGGAATGGCTACGAGCAGTACTTC
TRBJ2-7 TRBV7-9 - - CASSHEVRGDEQYF TGTGCCAGCAGCCACGAGGTCAGGGGGGACGAGCAGTACTTC
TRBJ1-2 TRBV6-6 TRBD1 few CASSYGTQGANYGYTF TGTGCCAGCAGTTACGGGACACAGGGGGCCAACTATGGCTACACCTTC
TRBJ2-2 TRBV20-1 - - CSARAPQGTGELFF TGCAGTGCTAGAGCCCCACAGGGCACCGGGGAGCTGTTTTTT
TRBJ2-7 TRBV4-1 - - CASSPRSAPGEQYF TGCGCCAGCAGCCCCAGGTCCGCCCCGGGAGAGCAGTACTTC
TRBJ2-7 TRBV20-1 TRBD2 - CSALPAGGHEQYF TGCAGTGCTCTCCCGGCGGGGGGTCACGAGCAGTACTTC
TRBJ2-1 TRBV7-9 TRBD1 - CASSHRGAYNEQFF TGTGCCAGCAGCCACAGGGGAGCCTACAATGAGCAGTTCTTC
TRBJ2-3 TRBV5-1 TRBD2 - CASSSSAGGLDTDTQYF TGCGCCAGCAGCTCCTCAGCGGGAGGGTTGGACACAGATACGCAGTATTTT
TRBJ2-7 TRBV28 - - CASSTLGASYEQYF TGTGCCAGCAGTACCCTCGGGGCCTCCTACGAGCAGTACTTC
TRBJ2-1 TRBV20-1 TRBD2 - CSASLGLASYNEQFF TGCAGTGCTAGCCTCGGACTAGCTTCATACAATGAGCAGTTCTTC
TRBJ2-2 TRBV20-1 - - CSARDGRGQNTGELFF TGCAGTGCTAGAGATGGGCGGGGGCAGAACACCGGGGAGCTGTTTTTT
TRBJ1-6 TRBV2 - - CASAVGYNSPLHF TGTGCCAGCGCGGTGGGTTATAATTCACCCCTCCACTTT
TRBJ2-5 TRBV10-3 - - CAIAPRQETQYF TGTGCCATCGCCCCCCGACAAGAGACCCAGTACTTC
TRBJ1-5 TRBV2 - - CASREGSGNQPQHF TGTGCCAGCAGGGAGGGTTCCGGCAATCAGCCCCAGCATTTT
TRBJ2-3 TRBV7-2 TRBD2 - CASSLAKVGPSGRTTDTQYF TGTGCCAGCAGCTTAGCGAAAGTCGGACCTAGCGGGAGGACCACAGATACGCAGTATTTT
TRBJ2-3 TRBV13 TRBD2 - CASSLRRGAYTDTQYF TGTGCCAGCAGCTTACGGCGGGGGGCCTACACAGATACGCAGTATTTT
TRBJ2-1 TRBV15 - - CATSRDRTGYNEQFF TGTGCCACCAGCAGAGACAGGACTGGGTACAATGAGCAGTTCTTC
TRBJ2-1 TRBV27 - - CASSFGQSMNEQFF TGTGCCAGCAGTTTCGGACAGTCAATGAATGAGCAGTTCTTC
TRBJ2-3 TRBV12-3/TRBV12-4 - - CASSVLRITDTQYF TGTGCCAGCAGTGTTCTGAGGATCACAGATACGCAGTATTTT
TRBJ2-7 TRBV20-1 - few CSAFRDGTYEQYF TGCAGTGCATTCCGGGACGGGACCTACGAGCAGTACTTC
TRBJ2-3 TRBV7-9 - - CASSPPEGIDTQYF TGTGCCAGCAGCCCCCCCGAGGGTATAGATACGCAGTATTTT
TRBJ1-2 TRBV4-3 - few CASSQSSSNWYYGYTF TGCGCCAGCAGCCAAAGTAGTAGTAACTGGTACTATGGCTACACCTTC
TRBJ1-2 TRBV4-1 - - CASSQGFLDRSYGYTF TGCGCCAGCAGCCAAGGGTTCCTTGACAGGAGCTATGGCTACACCTTC
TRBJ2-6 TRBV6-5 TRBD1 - CASSYGQGAGANVLTF TGTGCCAGCAGTTATGGGCAGGGGGCTGGGGCCAACGTCCTGACTTTC
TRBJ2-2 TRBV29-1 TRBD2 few CSVGLAGAGELFF TGCAGCGTTGGACTAGCGGGAGCCGGGGAGCTGTTTTTT